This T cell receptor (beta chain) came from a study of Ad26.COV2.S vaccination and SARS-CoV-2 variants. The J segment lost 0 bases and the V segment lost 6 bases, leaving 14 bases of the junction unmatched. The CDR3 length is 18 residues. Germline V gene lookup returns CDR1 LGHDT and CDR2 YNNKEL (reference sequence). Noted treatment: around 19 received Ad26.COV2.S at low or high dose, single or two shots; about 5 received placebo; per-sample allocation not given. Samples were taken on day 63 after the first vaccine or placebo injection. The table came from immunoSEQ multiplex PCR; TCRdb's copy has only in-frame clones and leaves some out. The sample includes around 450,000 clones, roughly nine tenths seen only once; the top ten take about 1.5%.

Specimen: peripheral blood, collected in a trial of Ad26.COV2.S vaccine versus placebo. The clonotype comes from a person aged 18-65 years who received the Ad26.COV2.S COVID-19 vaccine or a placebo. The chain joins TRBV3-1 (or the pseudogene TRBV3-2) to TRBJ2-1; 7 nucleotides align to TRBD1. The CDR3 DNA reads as TGTGCCAGCAGGGGTGTTGGGACAGCGATCCACTCCTACAATGAGCAGTTCTTC. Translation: CASRGVGTAIHSYNEQFF.